This T cell receptor (beta chain) is from a study of radiation and T cells in renal cell carcinoma. Generated by immunoSEQ multiplex PCR, the TCRdb table keeps only in-frame clones and is missing some. The repertoire holds some 150,000 clones, 75% to 90% seen once, with about a sixth in the top ten. Time point denoted: blood 4 weeks post-SBRT, at nephrectomy. Sample treatment: 15 Gy SBRT to primary tumor, nephrectomy 4 weeks later. Material: blood, obtained from a patient whose treatment included radiotherapy and nephrectomy. This receptor was identified in a woman aged 50 to 60 with renal cell carcinoma.

The CDR3 protein is CAIGAGGADTQYF. CDR3 bases: TGTGCCATCGGAGCGGGGGGCGCAGATACGCAGTATTTT. The V gene is TRBV10-3, the J gene TRBJ2-3, with 9 bases lining up with TRBD2. The CDR3 contains 13 residues. V lost 8 bases, J lost 4 bases, and 4 bases stayed unmatched. The germline V gene encodes CDR1 ENHRY and CDR2 SYGVKD.